These 28 T cell receptor beta chains came from one sample sequenced in a study of PD-1 blockade in classical Hodgkin lymphoma. Described time point: cycle 4 day 1 (C4D1), after six to seven weeks of nivolumab. Autologous stem cell transplantation was followed by relapse in every patient, and brentuximab vedotin exposure varied. Some clones are missing from TCRdb's copy, which holds only in-frame ones; the method was immunoSEQ multiplex PCR. The data show 13,000 or so clones, with roughly 80% seen just once and 16% held by the top ten. This material consisted of peripheral blood mononuclear cells (PBMCs), taken before the fourth cycle of nivolumab. The receptors come from a human donor with classical Hodgkin lymphoma.

The gene calls are TRBV7-8 and TRBJ1-2, with D unresolved. The length of the CDR3 is 15 residues. CDR1 and CDR2 from the germline V gene are SGHVS and FQNEAQ. The V end was cut by 1 base, the J end by 3 bases, with 12 bases between. CDR3 nucleotide sequence: TGTGCCAGCAGCTTAGGATTATCGGCAGACTATGGCTACACCTTC. Encoded protein: CASSLGLSADYGYTF. Using reference TRBV7-8 and TRBJ1-2 for the parts outside the CDR3, the full variable domain is GAGVSQSPRYKVAKRGQDVALRCDPISGHVSLFWYQQALGQGPEFLTYFQNEAQLDKSGLPSDRFFAERPEGSVSTLKIQRTQQEDSAVYLCASSLGLSADYGYTFGSGTRLTVV.

The chain couples TRBV21-1 to TRBJ2-7. TRBV21-1 is assigned pseudogene status. This CDR3 has 17 residues. The chain's CDR3 is CASSAEFSGPSPYEQYF. CDR3 bases: TGTGCCAGCAGCGCCGAATTTTCGGGCCCGAGCCCCTACGAGCAGTACTTC.

The chain is built from TRBV14 and TRBJ2-7; possibly TRBD1 for D (5 bases). CDR3 size: 19 residues. Germline CDR1 reads SGHDN; CDR2 reads FVKESK. The V and J ends lost 0 bases and 0 bases respectively, with 21 bases between them. CDR3 region: CASSQDLYDRRSPSYEQYF. For the CDR3, the DNA is TGTGCCAGCAGCCAAGATCTGTACGACAGACGCTCCCCCTCCTACGAGCAGTACTTC.

The rearrangement links TRBV27 to TRBJ2-2, with a possible D match to TRBD1 (6 bases). This CDR3 has 16 residues. Germline V gene lookup returns CDR1 MNHEY and CDR2 SMNVEV (reference sequence). Trimming pared 2 bases from V and 5 bases from J, leaving 15 bases between. The CDR3 sequence is CASSLIGGQLTGELFF. The CDR3 bases are TGTGCCAGCAGTTTAATTGGTGGACAGTTGACCGGGGAGCTGTTTTTT.

The rearrangement joins TRBV12-5 to TRBJ1-5, with D unresolved. CDR3 length equals 10 residues. Germline assignment: CDR1 LGHNT and CDR2 FRNRAP. V lost 6 bases and J 4 bases, leaving 1 base between the germline ends. CDR3 sequence (DNA): TGTGCTAGTGGGAATCAGCCCCAGCATTTT. It yields the protein CASGNQPQHF.

The genes are TRBV11-2 and TRBJ2-2; TRBD1 agrees at 8 bases. This CDR3 contains 15 residues. CDR1 is SGHAT and CDR2 is FQNNGV in the germline V gene. V was pared by 0 bases and J by 6 bases, with 3 bases of the junction left unmatched. The CDR3 DNA follows: TGTGCCAGCAGCTTAGAGACAGGGGTGGCCGGGGAGCTGTTTTTT. Translated: CASSLETGVAGELFF.

V and J are TRBV11-2 and TRBJ2-7; D may be TRBD1 or TRBD2 (5 bases each). This CDR3 is 14 amino acids long. Germline V CDR1 and CDR2: SGHAT, FQNNGV. With 4 bases removed from V and 1 base from J, the gap between germline ends came to 11 bases. CDR3 in DNA: TGTGCCAGCAGCTCCCTCGGGGCGTCCTACGAGCAGTACTTC. It specifies CASSSLGASYEQYF.

The sample holds one count of this clone. This chain connects TRBV6-6 to TRBJ1-4; TRBD1 is a possible D gene (5 bases). The V gene's germline CDR1 is MNHNY and CDR2 SVGAGI (reference sequence). The CDR3 loop spans 14 amino acids. With 0 bases removed from V and 10 bases from J, the gap between germline ends came to 12 bases. DNA of the CDR3: TGTGCCAGCAGTTACTCGAGGAGCGGGGGAAAACTGTTTTTT. It specifies CASSYSRSGGKLFF.

V and J are TRBV9 and TRBJ2-2, with 10 bases that match TRBD2. Germline V gene data show CDR1 as SGDLS and CDR2 as YYNGEE. After removal of 3 bases from V and 5 bases from J, the junction contained 7 bases not matched to a gene. The CDR3 contains 16 residues. The chain's CDR3 is CASSAPSGGGTGELFF. CDR3 DNA sequence: TGTGCCAGCAGCGCCCCTAGCGGGGGTGGAACCGGGGAGCTGTTTTTT.

V usage is TRBV7-2 and J usage is TRBJ1-2; no firm D call. This CDR3 region has 11 residues. V gave up 5 bases and J gave up 8 bases, with 9 bases separating them. Germline CDR1 and CDR2: SGHTA and FQGNSA. CDR3 nucleotides: TGTGCCAGCAGCAGAGGGTGGGGCTACACCTTC. Translation gives CASSRGWGYTF.

The chain has TRBV5-1 and TRBJ1-1; 8 bases are shared with TRBD1. CDR3 length equals 13 residues. Germline CDR1 is SGHRS and CDR2 is YFSETQ. The V segment lost 4 bases and the J segment 8 bases; nucleotides outside the gene matches: 7. CDR3 coding DNA: TGCGCCAGCAGCCAGAGGACAGGGAGGGAAGCTTTCTTT. It specifies CASSQRTGREAFF.

The rearrangement joins TRBV7-6 to TRBJ2-7, with TRBD1 identical over 7 bases. Germline assignment: CDR1 SGHVS and CDR2 FNYEAQ. J lost 5 bases, V lost 4 bases, and 8 bases had no gene match. This CDR3 is 14 amino acids long. This chain's CDR3 is CASSYPTGFHEQYF. The CDR3 DNA reads TGTGCCAGCAGCTATCCGACAGGGTTTCACGAGCAGTACTTC.

For this clone: Mismatch with germline at one junction end may stem from a read error. CDR3: CASSIGTSAETQYF. CDR3 bases: TGTGCTAGCAGCATCGGGACTAGCGCGGAGACCCAGTACTTC. The chain carries TRBV7-7 and TRBJ2-5, with 10 positions matching TRBD2. Germline loops: CDR1 SSHAT, CDR2 FNYEAQ (reference sequence). This CDR3 region has 14 residues.

The V gene is TRBV6-1, the J gene TRBJ2-7; D is unresolved. The V gene's germline CDR1 is MNHNS and CDR2 SASEGT. The CDR3 spans 12 residues. With 7 bases removed from V and 2 bases from J, the gap between germline ends came to 9 bases. The CDR3 nucleotides read TGTGCCAGCAACCGTCCTGCCTACGAGCAGTACTTC. The encoded protein is CASNRPAYEQYF.

This clone has more than one count but fewer than ten. The chain joins TRBV10-3 to TRBJ1-5; D unresolved. Germline lookup yields CDR1 ENHRY and CDR2 SYGVKD. The CDR3 has 13 amino acids. With 6 bases removed from V and 7 bases from J, the gap between germline ends came to 13 bases. The CDR3 reads CAISPEGGQPQHF. CDR3 coding DNA: TGTGCCATCAGCCCCGAGGGTGGACAGCCCCAGCATTTT.

V is TRBV19 and J is TRBJ1-4; 11 bases map to TRBD1. Per the germline V gene, CDR1 is LNHDA and CDR2 is SQIVND (reference sequence). Unmatched junction bases numbered 5, after V lost 5 bases and J lost 0 bases. The CDR3 sequence is 17 residues long. This CDR3 reads CASSPGQGAATNEKLFF. The CDR3 DNA is TGTGCCAGTAGTCCCGGACAGGGGGCTGCAACTAATGAAAAACTGTTTTTT.

This clone was found a few times. V gene TRBV4-2 combines with J gene TRBJ2-7, with unresolved D. CDR1 and CDR2 (germline): LGHNA, YNFKEQ. The CDR3 loop spans 14 amino acids. Trimming took off 4 bases at V and 0 bases at J, with 10 bases between the two ends. The CDR3 nucleotides are TGTGCCAGCAGCCCTAGGCTGTTCTCCTACGAGCAGTACTTC. Translation gives CASSPRLFSYEQYF.

The chain joins TRBV5-4 to TRBJ2-1; 10 bases match TRBD2. The CDR3 has 17 amino acids. Germline values: CDR1 SGHNT, CDR2 YYREEE (reference sequence). Trimming at V came to 4 bases and at J to 5 bases, leaving 12 bases not matched to a gene. In DNA, the CDR3 is TGTGCCAGCAGCAGATCTTTTCTAGCGGGGGATAACAATGAGCAGTTCTTC. Its protein is CASSRSFLAGDNNEQFF.

This chain uses TRBV10-3 with TRBJ2-5; D is ambiguous. The CDR3 contains 12 residues. Germline assignment: CDR1 ENHRY and CDR2 SYGVKD. Trimming stripped 5 bases from V and 0 bases from J, with 4 bases between. The CDR3 region is CAISRNQETQYF. The CDR3 bases are TGTGCCATCAGTCGGAACCAAGAGACCCAGTACTTC.

This chain joins TRBV7-8 and TRBJ2-7; D gene unclear. Germline loops: CDR1 SGHVS, CDR2 FQNEAQ. There are 12 residues in the CDR3. Trimming cost V 5 bases and J 3 bases, with 8 bases left between them. The CDR3 reads CASSQSYYEQYF. The CDR3 DNA sequence: TGTGCCAGCAGCCAATCTTACTACGAGCAGTACTTC.

This chain connects TRBV7-2 to TRBJ2-5; 10 bases line up with TRBD2. CDR3 length: 18 residues. The germline V gene has CDR1 SGHTA and CDR2 FQGNSA. The J segment lost 0 bases and the V segment lost 2 bases, leaving 9 bases of the junction unmatched. CDR3 sequence (DNA): TGTGCCAGCAGCTTAAAAGCTAGCGGGGGCCCGTACCAAGAGACCCAGTACTTC. This codes for CASSLKASGGPYQETQYF.

The chain carries TRBV4-2 and TRBJ2-7, with D uncertain. V was shortened by 0 bases and J by 4 bases, with 13 bases between the two germline ends. Germline assignment: CDR1 LGHNA and CDR2 YNFKEQ. The CDR3 sequence is 15 residues long. The CDR3 DNA is TGTGCCAGCAGCCAAGATAATTCGGAAAATTACGAGCAGTACTTC. Amino acid sequence: CASSQDNSENYEQYF.

The V call is TRBV15, the J call TRBJ1-1; no clear D. From germline, CDR1 is LNHNV and CDR2 YYDKDF (reference sequence). V was shortened by 0 bases and J by 7 bases, with 12 bases between the two germline ends. The CDR3 spans 14 residues. CDR3 nucleotides: TGTGCCACCAGCAGAGATACGGCAGAAGGTGAAGCTTTCTTT. Translated: CATSRDTAEGEAFF.

The V and J genes are TRBV5-5 and TRBJ2-3; 11 bases line up with TRBD1. Germline lookup yields CDR1 SGHKS and CDR2 YYEKEE (reference sequence). CDR3 length equals 18 residues. V shed 0 bases, J shed 4 bases, and the junction held 10 bases outside the gene matches. CDR3 sequence (DNA): TGTGCCAGCAGCTTGGGCATTACCGGGACAGGGGGAGCAGATACGCAGTATTTT. Its translation is CASSLGITGTGGADTQYF.

This clone came up once. This chain joins TRBV7-3 and TRBJ1-6, with D unresolved. Germline CDR1 SGHTA, CDR2 FQGTGA. The CDR3 contains 14 residues. V lost 1 base and J lost 8, with 9 bases in between. The CDR3 DNA reads TGTGCCAGCAGCTTAAGTGGTCTTCATTCACCCCTCCACTTT. It translates to CASSLSGLHSPLHF. Drawing the rest from reference TRBV7-3 and TRBJ1-6, the complete variable domain is GAGVSQTPSNKVTEKGKYVELRCDPISGHTALYWYRQSLGQGPEFLIYFQGTGAADDSGLPNDRFFAVRPEGSVSTLKIQRTERGDSAVYLCASSLSGLHSPLHFGNGTRLTVT.

V usage is TRBV5-8 and J usage is TRBJ2-5; D is undetermined. The CDR3 spans 15 residues. Deletions cut 4 bases from V and 1 base from J, with 14 bases between. Looked up from germline, CDR1 is SGHTS and CDR2 is YDEGEE. The CDR3 protein is CASSPPWVGQETQYF. The CDR3 DNA is TGTGCCAGCAGCCCTCCATGGGTGGGCCAAGAGACCCAGTACTTC. Based on the CDR3 plus reference TRBV5-8 and TRBJ2-5, the full variable domain is EAGVTQSPTHLIKTRGQQATLRCSPISGHTSVYWYQQALGLGLQFLLWYDEGEERNRGNFPPRFSGRQFPNYSSELNVNALELEDSALYLCASSPPWVGQETQYFGPGTRLLVL.

This clone was seen a few times. At one boundary the junction diverges from the germline segment, which might be a read error. This rearrangement joins TRBV7-9 to TRBJ2-2; D is possibly TRBD2 (6 bases). The CDR3 is made up of 15 amino acids. Germline values: CDR1 SEHNR, CDR2 FQNEAQ (reference sequence). The DNA of the CDR3 is TGTGCCAGCAGCTCGGGACTTTTGAACTCCGGGGAGCTGTTTTTT. This gives the protein CASSSGLLNSGELFF.

V usage is TRBV29-1 and J usage is TRBJ1-5, with 8 bases identical to TRBD1. V lost 7 bases, J lost 2 bases, and 1 base stayed unmatched. The CDR3 covers 12 residues. CDR1 is SQVTM, CDR2 ANQGSEA, per germline. CDR3 protein: CSEGQGNQPQHF. The CDR3 coding sequence is TGCAGCGAGGGACAGGGCAATCAGCCCCAGCATTTT. Full variable domain (rest looked up from reference TRBV29-1 and TRBJ1-5): SAVISQKPSRDICQRGTSLTIQCQVDSQVTMMFWYRQQPGQSLTLIATANQGSEATYESGFVIDKFPISRPNLTFSTLTVSNMSPEDSSIYLCSEGQGNQPQHFGDGTRLSIL.